What follows describes a single TCR beta chain. Its antigen is unidentified. These data are taken from a study of cytomegalovirus exposure and HLA in healthy donors. Study background: Around four fifths of 398 genotyped donors fell in the Caucasian-associated ancestry cluster. Overall study results and limits: In a later analysis, common viral pathogens appeared linked to several of the most significant clusters.

V was clipped by 4 bases and J by 4 bases, with 17 bases between them. This CDR3 region has 15 residues. Looked up from germline, CDR1 is SGHNT and CDR2 is YYREEE (reference sequence). In the PCR, 60 Vbeta and 13 Jbeta primers were used. Using immunoSEQ multiplex PCR, the repertoire was profiled, and TCRdb retains in-frame clones only, with some absent. The table has 100,000 to 150,000 clones, less than 80% seen once. The chain uses TRBV5-4 and TRBJ2-5, with a tentative D call TRBD2 (5 bases). The sequence derives from a man younger than 45 in good health and CMV-seronegative. Sample: PBMCs. CDR3 region: CASSIAGKWGETQYF. The CDR3 nucleotides are TGTGCCAGCAGCATAGCCGGGAAGTGGGGAGAGACCCAGTACTTC. Combining the CDR3 with reference TRBV5-4 and TRBJ2-5 gives the whole variable domain ETGVTQSPTHLIKTRGQQVTLRCSSQSGHNTVSWYQQALGQGPQFIFQYYREEENGRGNFPPRFSGLQFPNYSSELNVNALELDDSALYLCASSIAGKWGETQYFGPGTRLLVL.